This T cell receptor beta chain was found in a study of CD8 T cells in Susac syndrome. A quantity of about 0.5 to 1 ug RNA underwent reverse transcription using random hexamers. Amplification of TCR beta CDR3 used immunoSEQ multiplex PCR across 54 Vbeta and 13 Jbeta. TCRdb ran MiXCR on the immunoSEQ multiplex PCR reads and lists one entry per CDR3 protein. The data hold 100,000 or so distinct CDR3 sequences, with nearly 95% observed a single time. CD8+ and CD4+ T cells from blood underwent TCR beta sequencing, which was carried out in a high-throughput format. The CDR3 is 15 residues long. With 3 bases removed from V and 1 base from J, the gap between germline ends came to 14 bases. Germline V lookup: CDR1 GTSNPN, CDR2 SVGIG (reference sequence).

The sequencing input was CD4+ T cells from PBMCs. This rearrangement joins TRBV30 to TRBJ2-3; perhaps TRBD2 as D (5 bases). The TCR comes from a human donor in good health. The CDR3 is CAWSLAGPGTDTQYF. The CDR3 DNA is TGTGCCTGGAGCCTCGCGGGCCCAGGCACAGATACGCAGTATTTT.